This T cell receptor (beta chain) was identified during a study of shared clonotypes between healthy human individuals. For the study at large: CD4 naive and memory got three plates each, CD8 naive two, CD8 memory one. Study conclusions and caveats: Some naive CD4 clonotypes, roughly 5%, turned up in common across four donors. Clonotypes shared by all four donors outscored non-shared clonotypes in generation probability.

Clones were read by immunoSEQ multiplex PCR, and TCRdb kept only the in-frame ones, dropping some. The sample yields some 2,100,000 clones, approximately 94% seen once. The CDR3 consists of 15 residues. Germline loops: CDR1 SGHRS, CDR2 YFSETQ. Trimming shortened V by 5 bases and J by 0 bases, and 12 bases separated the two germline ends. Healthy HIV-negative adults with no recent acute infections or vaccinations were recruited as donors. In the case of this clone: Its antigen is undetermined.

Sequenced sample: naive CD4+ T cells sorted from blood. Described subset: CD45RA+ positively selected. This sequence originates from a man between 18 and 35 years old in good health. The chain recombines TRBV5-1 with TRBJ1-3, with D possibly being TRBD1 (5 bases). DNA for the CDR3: TGCGCCAGCAGATTATCGACAGTCTCTGGAAACACCATATATTTT. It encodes CASRLSTVSGNTIYF.